Listed here is a single T cell receptor (beta chain). Its antigen is unidentified. The entry originates in a study of T cell responses to AZD1222 COVID-19 vaccine. Broader study findings: Mostly white British, mostly female donors; authors suggested clonal diversity may be underestimated. Baseline antibody screening turned up just six seropositive AZD1222 recipients. Without day 14 samples, only post-peak T cell repertoires were studied.

TCRdb keeps only in-frame clones here, not all; method: immunoSEQ multiplex PCR. Of tens of thousands of clones listed, roughly 88% were seen once; the top ten hold 5.8%. The CDR3 totals 12 residues. Trimming left V 5 bases short and J 4 bases short, with 8 bases between. Germline CDR1 is SGHNT and CDR2 is YENEEA. This clonotype originated in an adult in good health. The material was peripheral blood, obtained on day 0 of AZD1222 vaccination. This chain uses TRBV11-3 with TRBJ1-1; unclear D gene. The CDR3 DNA follows: TGTGCCAGCAGCCTGGCTGGCACTGAAGCTTTCTTT. Its translation: CASSLAGTEAFF.